This entry describes one T cell receptor (beta chain). The sample comes from a study of T cells after yellow fever vaccination. CDR1 is DFQATT and CDR2 is SNEGSKA in the germline V gene (reference sequence). V lost 5 bases and J lost 0, with 7 bases in between. The CDR3 spans 12 residues. Via MiXCR, TCRdb re-called the 5' RACE reads, giving one row per CDR3 protein. The data show about 260,000 distinct CDR3 sequences, roughly 4% seen once. V gene TRBV20-1 combines with J gene TRBJ2-5; no clear D. The TCR was taken from a man aged 18 to 29 who received the YFV17D yellow fever vaccine. The sequenced sample was PBMCs, obtained 15 days after the yellow fever booster vaccination. The CDR3 region has the DNA TGCAGTGCTCGTCCGAACCAAGAGACCCAGTACTTC. This encodes CSARPNQETQYF.